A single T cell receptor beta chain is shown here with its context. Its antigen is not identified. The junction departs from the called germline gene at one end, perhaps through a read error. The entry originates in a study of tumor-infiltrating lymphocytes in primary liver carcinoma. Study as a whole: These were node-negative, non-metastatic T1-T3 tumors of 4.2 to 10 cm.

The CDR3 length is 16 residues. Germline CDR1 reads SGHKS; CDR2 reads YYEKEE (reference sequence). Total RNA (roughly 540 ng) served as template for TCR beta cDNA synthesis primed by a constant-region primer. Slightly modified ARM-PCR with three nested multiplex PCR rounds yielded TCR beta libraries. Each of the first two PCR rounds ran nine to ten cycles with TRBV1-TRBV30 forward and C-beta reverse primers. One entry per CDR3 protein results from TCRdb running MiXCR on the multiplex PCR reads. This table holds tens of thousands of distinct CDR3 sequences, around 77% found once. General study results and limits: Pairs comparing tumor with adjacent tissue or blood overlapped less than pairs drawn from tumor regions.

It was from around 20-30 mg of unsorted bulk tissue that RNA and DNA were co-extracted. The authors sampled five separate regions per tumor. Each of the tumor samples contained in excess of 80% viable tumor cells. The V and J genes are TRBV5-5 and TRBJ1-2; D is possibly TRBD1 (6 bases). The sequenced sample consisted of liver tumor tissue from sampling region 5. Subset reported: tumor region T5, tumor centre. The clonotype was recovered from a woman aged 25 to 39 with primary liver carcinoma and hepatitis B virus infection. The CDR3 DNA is TGTGCCAGCAGCTTGGTGGGGACACCCTCTAACCATGGCTACACCTTC. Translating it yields CASSLVGTPSNHGYTF.